The 20 T cell receptor beta chains below all came from one sample that was sequenced in a study of blood T cell repertoires in COVID-19 (dated by TCRdb to 2019 to 2021). The library was built by means of the immunoSEQ multiplex PCR assay. The table comes from immuneACCESS by way of TCRdb, which keeps in-frame sequences with V and J called. Part of the clones is missing from these tables; in studies checked, under half for an unresolved V gene and the rest for unknown reasons. The sample has about 120,000 clones on record, 60% to 80% of them singletons. Roughly 8.6% of the sample is held by the ten biggest clonotypes. The sample comprised peripheral blood. The receptors shown here come from a human donor in a cohort sampled during active COVID-19.

This chain links TRBV19 with TRBJ1-1; possibly TRBD1 for D (6 bases). Germline V gene data show CDR1 as LNHDA and CDR2 as SQIVND (reference sequence). This CDR3 comprises 15 residues. V gave up 5 bases and J gave up 3 bases, with 16 bases separating them. The CDR3 sequence: CASSPNRAGYTEAFF. In nucleotides, the CDR3 is TGTGCCAGTAGTCCAAACAGGGCTGGGTACACTGAAGCTTTCTTT.

This clone was found a few times. The genes are TRBV7-6 and TRBJ1-5; TRBD1 aligns across 7 bases. Germline lookup yields CDR1 SGHVS and CDR2 FNYEAQ. Trimming took 4 bases from V and 5 from J; bases not matched to a gene: 2. The CDR3 is made up of 13 amino acids. The CDR3 reads CASSSGGDQPQHF. CDR3 DNA sequence: TGTGCCAGCAGCTCAGGGGGAGATCAGCCCCAGCATTTT.

This chain connects TRBV5-1 to TRBJ1-4; D gene ambiguous. The CDR3 covers 16 residues. Per germline, CDR1 SGHRS and CDR2 YFSETQ. Trimming took 0 bases from V and 5 from J, leaving 14 bases between them. DNA of the CDR3: TGCGCCAGCAGCTTGGAATTCGGGGAGGTCAATGAAAAACTGTTTTTT. Its protein is CASSLEFGEVNEKLFF. Variable domain in full (rest from reference TRBV5-1 and TRBJ1-4): KAGVTQTPRYLIKTRGQQVTLSCSPISGHRSVSWYQQTPGQGLQFLFEYFSETQRNKGNFPGRFSGRQFSNSRSEMNVSTLELGDSALYLCASSLEFGEVNEKLFFGSGTQLSVL.

J is TRBJ1-2 and V is TRBV6-1; no definite D call. V gave up 2 bases and J gave up 2 bases, with 9 bases separating them. CDR1 MNHNS and CDR2 SASEGT come from the germline V gene. The CDR3 is 14 amino acids. CDR3 protein: CASSELGRNYGYTF. In DNA form, the CDR3 reads TGTGCCAGCAGTGAACTTGGGAGGAACTATGGCTACACCTTC.

Here the CDR3 reads CASSLLAGSEQYF. DNA for the CDR3: TGTGCCAGCAGCCTGCTTGCAGGTTCCGAGCAGTACTTC. The chain links TRBV7-6 to TRBJ2-7; D unresolved. The CDR3 is 13 residues long. Per the germline V gene, CDR1 is SGHVS and CDR2 is FNYEAQ. Trimming cost V 5 bases and J 6 bases, with 14 bases left between them.

This chain joins TRBV12-3 or TRBV12-4 and TRBJ2-7, with 10 bases aligning to TRBD1. The V gene end was trimmed by 6 bases and the J gene end by 2 bases; junction bases not matched to a gene: 1. This CDR3 is built from 13 residues. The CDR3 region has the DNA TGTGCCAGCAGCGGACAGGGGGCCTACGAGCAGTACTTC. It encodes CASSGQGAYEQYF.

CDR3 amino acids: CASSPSFQGEAGEKLFF. The CDR3 coding sequence is TGTGCCAGCAGTCCCTCCTTTCAGGGGGAGGCGGGGGAAAAACTGTTTTTT. The V call is TRBV6-6, the J call TRBJ1-4; 7 bases match TRBD1. J was trimmed by 8 bases and V by 5 bases; bases with no gene match: 17. The germline V gene encodes CDR1 MNHNY and CDR2 SVGAGI (reference sequence). CDR3 length equals 17 residues.

The J gene is TRBJ1-2, the V gene TRBV7-9; 8 bases match TRBD1. V trimming: 4 bases; J trimming: 10 bases; junction bases outside the gene matches: 11. The CDR3 extends over 14 amino acids. Germline CDR1 and CDR2: SEHNR and FQNEAQ (reference sequence). CDR3 region: CASSSPTGEVHYTF. In nucleotides, the CDR3 is TGTGCCAGCAGCTCACCGACAGGGGAAGTTCACTACACCTTC.

This clone was counted only a few times. V gene TRBV18 combines with J gene TRBJ1-4; TRBD1 agrees at 7 bases. The CDR3 spans 17 residues. The germline gives CDR1 KGHSH, CDR2 LQKENI. Losses at the gene ends were 3 bases for V and 8 bases for J; bases not matched to a gene: 15. CDR3 sequence (DNA): TGTGCCAGCTCACCTTCATCAGACAGGGCCATGGGCGAAAAACTGTTTTTT. Its translation is CASSPSSDRAMGEKLFF.

The rearrangement links TRBV5-8 to TRBJ1-3, with no clear D. The CDR3 is 15 residues long. Trimming cost V 2 bases and J 0 bases, with 9 bases left between them. Germline CDR1 is SGHTS and CDR2 is YDEGEE. CDR3 nucleotides: TGTGCCAGCAGCTTCGACACCTACTCTGGAAACACCATATATTTT. Amino acid sequence: CASSFDTYSGNTIYF.

The gene calls are TRBV10-3 and TRBJ2-1; D call uncertain. Germline V gives CDR1 ENHRY, CDR2 SYGVKD. V dropped 10 bases and J dropped 6 bases, with 10 bases sitting between them. The CDR3 covers 11 residues. The DNA for the CDR3 is TGTGCCACCGCGGTAGGCAATGAGCAGTTCTTC. It translates to CATAVGNEQFF.

The CDR3 is CASSYGGEGDEQYF. CDR3 sequence (DNA): TGTGCCAGCAGTTACGGGGGGGAGGGTGACGAGCAGTACTTC. V and J are TRBV6-5 and TRBJ2-7; 7 bases align to TRBD2. The CDR3 loop spans 14 amino acids. The ends lost 2 bases at V and 5 bases at J; junction bases unmatched: 6. Germline assignment: CDR1 MNHEY and CDR2 SVGAGI.

This sequence joins TRBV13 and TRBJ1-6; D gene uncertain. Germline assignment: CDR1 PRHDT and CDR2 FYEKMQ (reference sequence). V lost 3 bases, J lost 0 bases, and 6 bases lay in between. This CDR3 is 15 amino acids long. CDR3 region: CASSLGSSYNSPLHF. The CDR3 DNA reads as TGTGCCAGCAGCTTGGGCAGCTCCTATAATTCACCCCTCCACTTT.

The gene calls are TRBV18 and TRBJ1-2; no reliable D call. Looked up from germline, CDR1 is KGHSH and CDR2 is LQKENI. V lost 3 bases and J lost 6, with 20 bases in between. The CDR3 is made up of 16 amino acids. This CDR3 reads CASSPLDLLNAHGYTF. Written as DNA, the CDR3 is TGTGCCAGCTCACCCTTGGACTTGTTGAACGCTCATGGCTACACCTTC.

The genes are TRBV28 and TRBJ1-6, with D unclear. Trimming cost V 3 bases and J 2 bases, with 11 bases left between them. Germline V CDR1 and CDR2: MDHEN, SYDVKM. The CDR3 length is 16 residues. This CDR3 reads CASSFRGRAYNSPLHF. CDR3 nucleotide sequence: TGTGCCAGCAGTTTCCGGGGTAGGGCCTATAATTCACCCCTCCACTTT.

This clone has just a few counts. The rearrangement uses TRBV10-3 and TRBJ1-5; 9 bases are a match to TRBD1. This CDR3 region has 15 residues. CDR1 is ENHRY, CDR2 SYGVKD, per germline. V was pared by 3 bases and J by 5 bases, with 5 bases of the junction left unmatched. For the CDR3, the DNA is TGTGCCATCAGTGAAGACAGGGGGAGGGATCAGCCCCAGCATTTT. Encoded protein: CAISEDRGRDQPQHF.

V and J are TRBV27 and TRBJ2-2; the match to TRBD2 covers 8 bases. After removal of 7 bases from V and 11 bases from J, the junction contained 18 bases not matched to a gene. Germline V CDR1 and CDR2: MNHEY, SMNVEV (reference sequence). This CDR3 contains 16 residues. The CDR3 reads CASTMTSALSRSELFF. CDR3 DNA sequence: TGTGCCAGCACCATGACTAGCGCCCTGAGTCGATCAGAGCTGTTTTTT.

This chain links TRBV4-1 with TRBJ1-1, with a possible D match to TRBD1 (5 bases). CDR1 and CDR2 (germline): MGHRA, YSYEKL. The CDR3 is 14 amino acids. The germline V and J ends were trimmed by 0 bases and 3 bases, with 8 bases remaining between them. CDR3 sequence: CASSQDGDYTEAFF. The CDR3, as DNA: TGCGCCAGCAGCCAAGACGGGGACTACACTGAAGCTTTCTTT.

V is TRBV4-1 and J is TRBJ2-1; TRBD2 agrees at 8 bases. Per germline, CDR1 MGHRA and CDR2 YSYEKL. Trimming took 2 bases from V and 2 from J; bases not matched to a gene: 5. The CDR3 runs 16 residues. CDR3 protein: CASSQSRGETYNEQFF. Here the CDR3 DNA reads TGCGCCAGCAGCCAATCGCGGGGGGAAACCTACAATGAGCAGTTCTTC.

This chain uses TRBV3-1 (or the pseudogene TRBV3-2) with TRBJ2-3; 10 bases align to TRBD2. The V segment lost 0 bases and the J segment 2 bases; nucleotides outside the gene matches: 2. The CDR3 has 16 amino acids. Germline values: CDR1 LGHDT, CDR2 YNNKEL (reference sequence). The CDR3 region has the DNA TGTGCCAGCAGCCAAGAACTAGCGGGGAACACAGATACGCAGTATTTT. It yields the protein CASSQELAGNTDTQYF.